This T cell receptor (beta chain) emerged from a study of cytomegalovirus exposure and HLA in healthy donors. Whole-study context: Approximately 190 million T cells yielded 120 million or so unique TCR beta sequences, as an earlier analysis found.

Primers included in the PCR were 60 Vbeta and 13 Jbeta primers. Some clones are missing from TCRdb's copy, which holds only in-frame ones; the method was immunoSEQ multiplex PCR. Among fewer than 250,000 clones listed, roughly three quarters were seen once. As concerns this clone: Its specificity is unknown.

V lost 3 bases, J lost 8 bases, and 14 bases lay in between. Germline V gene sequence: CDR1 SGHVS, CDR2 FQNEAQ. CDR3 length: 14 residues. It was healthy bone marrow donors who served as donors. Study results and caveats: Many donors carried some public TCRs, although rarity characterized most TCR sequences. Later analysis demonstrated an association between a missense DCLRE1C variant and TCR beta V- and J-gene trimming.

This receptor was obtained from a male donor in good health and CMV-seropositive. This sequence joins TRBV7-8 and TRBJ2-4, with D possibly being TRBD2 (6 bases). Source material: PBMCs. CDR3 in DNA: TGTGCCAGCAGCTTTTCGGGGGAGGCAGACATTCAGTACTTC. Amino acids: CASSFSGEADIQYF.